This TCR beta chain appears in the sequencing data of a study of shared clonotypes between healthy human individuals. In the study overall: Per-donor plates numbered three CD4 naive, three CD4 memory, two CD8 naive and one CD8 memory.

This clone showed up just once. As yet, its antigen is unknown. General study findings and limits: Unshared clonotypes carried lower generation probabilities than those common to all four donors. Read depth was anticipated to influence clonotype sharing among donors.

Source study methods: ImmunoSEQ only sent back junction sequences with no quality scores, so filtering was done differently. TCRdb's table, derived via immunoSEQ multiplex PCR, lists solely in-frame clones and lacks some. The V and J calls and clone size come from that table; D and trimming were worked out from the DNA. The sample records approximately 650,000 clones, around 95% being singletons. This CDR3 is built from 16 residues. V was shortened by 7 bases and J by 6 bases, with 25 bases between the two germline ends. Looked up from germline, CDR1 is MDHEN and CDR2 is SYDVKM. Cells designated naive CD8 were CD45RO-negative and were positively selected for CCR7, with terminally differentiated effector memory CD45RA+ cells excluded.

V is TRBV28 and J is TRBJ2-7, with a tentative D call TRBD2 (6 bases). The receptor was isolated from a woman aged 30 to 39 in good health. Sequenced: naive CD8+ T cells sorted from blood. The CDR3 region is CASIPGWGDEGSEQYF. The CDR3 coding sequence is TGTGCCAGCATCCCGGGCTGGGGGGACGAGGGATCCGAGCAGTACTTC.